This note documents a single T cell receptor (beta chain) sequence. The sample is drawn from a study of OX40 agonist ivuxolimab in advanced cancers. Study details: In this cohort, patients received ivuxolimab, an agonistic anti-OX40 (CD134) antibody. Earlier anti-PD-1, anti-PD-L1 or anti-CTLA-4 therapy was permitted; roughly 37% had received some.

Sequencing was performed with immunoSEQ multiplex PCR; in TCRdb, only in-frame clones are kept and a portion is missing. This table holds tens of thousands of clones, around 85% found once. Germline assignment: CDR1 SGHVS and CDR2 FNYEAQ. The V and J ends lost 5 bases and 5 bases respectively, with 9 bases between them. The CDR3 runs 13 residues. The specimen was CD4+ or CD8+ T cells sorted from blood, collected in a trial of the OX40 agonist ivuxolimab. The source is an adult with an advanced solid tumor such as melanoma, head and neck, liver or kidney cancer. This chain joins TRBV7-6 and TRBJ1-4; D ambiguous. CDR3 sequence reads: CASSTGLNEKLFF. The CDR3 DNA sequence: TGTGCCAGCAGCACGGGTCTGAATGAAAAACTGTTTTTT. The whole variable domain, filled in from reference TRBV7-6 and TRBJ1-4, reads GAGVSQSPRYKVTKRGQDVALRCDPISGHVSLYWYRQALGQGPEFLTYFNYEAQQDKSGLPNDRFSAERPEGSISTLTIQRTEQRDSAMYRCASSTGLNEKLFFGSGTQLSVL.